Listed here are 29 T cell receptor beta chains from one sample, sequenced in a study of post-analysis software for immune sequencing data. Study conclusions and caveats: Five TRBV segments, TRBV5-6, TRBV5-1 and TRBV20-1 among them, were found more frequent in patients than controls.

Their antigens remain unidentified. Prepared TCR beta cDNA libraries contained unique molecular identifiers. TCRdb analysed the PCR reads with MiXCR anew, one entry per CDR3 protein. The data hold 820,000 or so distinct CDR3 sequences, with roughly 50% observed a single time. Sequenced material: blood. The receptors were sampled from a girl aged 5-17 years with multiple sclerosis.

This clonotype occurred many times. This chain links TRBV4-2 with TRBJ2-5, with 11 bases aligning to TRBD2. CDR3 length: 14 residues. V was clipped by 5 bases and J by 3 bases; unmatched bases: 2. The germline CDR1 and CDR2 sequences are LGHNA and YNFKEQ. CDR3 sequence reads: CASSAGLAEETQYF. The CDR3 nucleotides read TGTGCCAGCAGCGCGGGACTAGCGGAAGAGACCCAGTACTTC.

The chain has TRBV20-1 and TRBJ2-7, with 9 bases fitting TRBD1. Trimming at V came to 5 bases and at J to 4 bases, leaving 3 bases not matched to a gene. This CDR3 has 12 amino acids. Germline V gives CDR1 DFQATT, CDR2 SNEGSKA (reference sequence). The CDR3 sequence is CSARQGVYEQYF. CDR3 in DNA: TGCAGTGCTCGACAGGGGGTGTACGAGCAGTACTTC.

This chain connects TRBV20-1 to TRBJ2-5; 11 nucleotides line up with TRBD2. This CDR3 is 17 amino acids long. With 0 bases clipped from V and 11 bases from J, the junction kept 17 bases outside the gene matches. Germline values: CDR1 DFQATT, CDR2 SNEGSKA (reference sequence). The CDR3: CSARDRQLAGAKSGQYF. The CDR3 region has the DNA TGCAGTGCTAGAGACCGCCAACTAGCGGGGGCGAAGTCGGGGCAGTACTTC.

The chain has TRBV27 and TRBJ1-5; D is uncertain. The CDR3 has 14 residues. From germline, CDR1 is MNHEY and CDR2 SMNVEV (reference sequence). Trimming removed 0 bases from V and 6 bases from J, with 9 bases in between. This chain's CDR3 is CASSLSGVGQPQHF. The CDR3 nucleotides read TGTGCCAGCAGTTTATCTGGGGTCGGTCAGCCCCAGCATTTT.

The genes are TRBV7-9 and TRBJ2-1; D perhaps matches TRBD1 (5 bases). This CDR3 spans 12 amino acids. The germline V gene has CDR1 SEHNR and CDR2 FQNEAQ (reference sequence). The V and J ends lost 4 bases and 9 bases respectively, with 10 bases between them. The CDR3 region has the DNA TGTGCCAGCAGCTCCTCAGGGTCTGAGCAGTTCTTC. This codes for CASSSSGSEQFF. Using reference TRBV7-9 and TRBJ2-1 for the parts outside the CDR3, the full variable domain is DTGVSQNPRHKITKRGQNVTFRCDPISEHNRLYWYRQTLGQGPEFLTYFQNEAQLEKSRLLSDRFSAERPKGSFSTLEIQRTEQGDSAMYLCASSSSGSEQFFGPGTRLTVL.

Regarding this clonotype: One base away lies a much larger clone, so this may be a sequencing read error. The chain carries TRBV5-1 and TRBJ2-7; tentatively, D is TRBD2 (6 bases). Germline V lookup: CDR1 SGHRS, CDR2 YFSETQ. CDR3 length: 14 residues. Between the trimmed V and J ends, which lost 0 bases and 5 bases, there was a span of 12 bases. CDR3 loop: CASSLVGGAHEQYF. The CDR3 DNA reads as TGCGCCAGCAGCTTGGTGGGAGGCGCCCACGAGCAGTACTTC.

This clonotype was detected once. This rearrangement joins TRBV20-1 to TRBJ2-5, with 7 positions matching TRBD1. The V gene end was trimmed by 8 bases and the J gene end by 1 base; junction bases not matched to a gene: 7. The CDR3 has 13 amino acids. Germline loops: CDR1 DFQATT, CDR2 SNEGSKA (reference sequence). CDR3 DNA sequence: TGCAGTACCCGGACAGGCCTCCAAGAGACCCAGTACTTC. Protein product: CSTRTGLQETQYF.

The gene calls are TRBV29-1 and TRBJ2-7; 7 bases fit TRBD2. There are 13 residues in the CDR3. In germline, CDR1 is SQVTM, CDR2 ANQGSEA. V gave up 5 bases and J gave up 7 bases; unmatched junction bases: 11. CDR3 residues: CSVLSGPPGEQYF. For the CDR3, the DNA is TGCAGCGTTCTTAGCGGGCCCCCTGGAGAGCAGTACTTC.

V and J are TRBV7-9 and TRBJ2-5; no reliable D call. Germline CDR1 and CDR2: SEHNR and FQNEAQ (reference sequence). The length of the CDR3 is 14 residues. The V and J ends lost 5 bases and 3 bases respectively, with 13 bases between them. CDR3 DNA: TGTGCCAGCAGCCCTAATCTGTCGGAAGAGACCCAGTACTTC. Amino acid sequence: CASSPNLSEETQYF.

The chain has TRBV12-3 or TRBV12-4 and TRBJ2-5; 11 nucleotides line up with TRBD1. With 4 bases clipped from V and 5 bases from J, the junction kept 6 bases outside the gene matches. This CDR3 has 15 amino acids. CDR3 region: CASSSQDRGRETQYF. The CDR3 DNA reads TGTGCCAGCAGTTCCCAGGACAGGGGGCGTGAGACCCAGTACTTC.

The chain links TRBV12-3 or TRBV12-4 to TRBJ2-7; a possible D gene is TRBD2 (7 bases). The CDR3 is 15 residues long. V was cut by 6 bases and J by 4 bases, with 19 bases left in between. The CDR3 sequence: CASSTRGGSWYEQYF. The CDR3, as DNA: TGTGCCAGCAGCACCAGGGGCGGGAGTTGGTACGAGCAGTACTTC.

This chain connects TRBV29-1 to TRBJ2-7; a possible D gene is TRBD1 (5 bases). With the DNA end fitting TRBJ2-5 better, the J assignment may be wrong. This CDR3 spans 13 amino acids. Germline V lookup: CDR1 SQVTM, CDR2 ANQGSEA. CDR3 nucleotides: TGCAGCGTGGTAGGGGCCTTGATTGAGACCCAGTACTTC. It translates to CSVVGALIETQYF.

This sequence joins TRBV20-1 and TRBJ2-1, with 8 bases that match TRBD1. CDR1 and CDR2 from the germline V gene are DFQATT and SNEGSKA (reference sequence). The V segment lost 6 bases and the J segment 5 bases; nucleotides outside the gene matches: 12. The CDR3 loop spans 15 amino acids. The CDR3 nucleotides read TGCAGTGCCCATAATGACAGGGGTCTAGACAATGAGCAGTTCTTC. Translated, it gives CSAHNDRGLDNEQFF.

The table lists this clonotype with a count of one. V usage is TRBV20-1 and J usage is TRBJ1-2; TRBD1 is a possible D gene (6 bases). Germline values: CDR1 DFQATT, CDR2 SNEGSKA (reference sequence). The CDR3 is made up of 14 amino acids. V was trimmed by 1 base and J by 3 bases, leaving 12 bases between them. CDR3 region: CSARGGGGHYGYTF. For the CDR3, the DNA is TGCAGTGCTAGAGGCGGGGGGGGGCACTATGGCTACACCTTC.

This clonotype has more than one count but fewer than ten. The chain is built from TRBV20-1 and TRBJ2-7, with D unresolved. The germline V gene encodes CDR1 DFQATT and CDR2 SNEGSKA (reference sequence). V was shortened by 0 bases and J by 3 bases, with 15 bases between the two germline ends. The CDR3 is 15 residues long. The CDR3 nucleotides read TGCAGTGCTAGAGATGGCGCTAGTGCAAACTACGAGCAGTACTTC. Residues: CSARDGASANYEQYF.

This clonotype appeared a few times. The genes are TRBV29-1 and TRBJ2-7; 8 nucleotides line up with TRBD2. J was trimmed by 5 bases and V by 5 bases; bases with no gene match: 14. CDR3 length: 15 amino acids. CDR1 and CDR2 from the germline V gene are SQVTM and ANQGSEA. This CDR3 is CSVQVSGTYGDEQYF. The CDR3 region has the DNA TGCAGCGTTCAAGTTAGCGGGACCTATGGCGACGAGCAGTACTTC.

The chain employs TRBV10-3 and TRBJ2-3; a possible D gene is TRBD2 (6 bases). V lost 3 bases and J lost 0, with 13 bases in between. CDR3 size: 16 residues. CDR1 is ENHRY and CDR2 is SYGVKD in the germline V gene. CDR3 residues: CAISDRTGASTDTQYF. The CDR3 nucleotides are TGTGCCATCAGTGACAGGACGGGAGCCAGCACAGATACGCAGTATTTT.

The V gene is TRBV5-1, the J gene TRBJ2-3; D may be TRBD2 (6 bases). The CDR3 contains 15 residues. Germline values: CDR1 SGHRS, CDR2 YFSETQ. Trimming pared 1 base from V and 1 base from J, leaving 10 bases between. This chain's CDR3 is CASSLNPSGTDTQYF. The CDR3 DNA is TGCGCCAGCAGCTTGAACCCTAGCGGCACAGATACGCAGTATTTT.

The chain uses TRBV27 and TRBJ2-7; 7 bases are shared with TRBD2. This CDR3 is built from 17 residues. CDR1 MNHEY and CDR2 SMNVEV come from the germline V gene (reference sequence). V was clipped by 3 bases and J by 3 bases; unmatched bases: 14. The CDR3 bases are TGTGCCAGCAGTTTTGGAAGGGAGGGGCGCACCAACTACGAGCAGTACTTC. This encodes CASSFGREGRTNYEQYF.

The chain employs TRBV11-2 and TRBJ2-5, with TRBD2 identical over 7 bases. Germline V CDR1 and CDR2: SGHAT, FQNNGV. With V trimmed by 5 bases and J by 7 bases, 13 bases remained unmatched. This CDR3 comprises 15 residues. As DNA, the CDR3 is TGTGCCAGCAGCCCCCGACTAGCCACCGTTGGGACCCAGTACTTC. Protein sequence: CASSPRLATVGTQYF.

V is TRBV7-9 and J is TRBJ2-2, with D perhaps assigned TRBD1 or TRBD2 (5 bases each). Per germline, CDR1 SEHNR and CDR2 FQNEAQ (reference sequence). The CDR3 covers 15 residues. Trimming removed 5 bases from V and 4 bases from J, with 14 bases in between. In DNA, the CDR3 is TGTGCCAGCAGCCCGGGCCGGGGCAGCACCGGGGAGCTGTTTTTT. The encoded protein is CASSPGRGSTGELFF.

This clonotype showed up just a few times. This chain joins TRBV4-1 and TRBJ1-1; TRBD1 aligns across 7 bases. The J segment lost 0 bases and the V segment lost 0 bases, leaving 4 bases of the junction unmatched. The CDR3 extends over 16 amino acids. The V gene's germline CDR1 is MGHRA and CDR2 YSYEKL. CDR3 sequence reads: CASSQETGAMNTEAFF. The CDR3, as DNA: TGCGCCAGCAGCCAAGAAACAGGGGCGATGAACACTGAAGCTTTCTTT.

V and J are TRBV7-3 and TRBJ1-6; maybe TRBD1 (5 bases). This CDR3 has 15 amino acids. Germline V gene data show CDR1 as SGHTA and CDR2 as FQGTGA. V was trimmed by 4 bases and J by 7 bases, leaving 14 bases between them. The CDR3 DNA reads TGTGCCAGCAGCTCGTCCGGGACGAAGAATTCACCCCTCCACTTT. Its translation: CASSSSGTKNSPLHF.

This clonotype was counted only a few times. This sequence joins TRBV12-3 or TRBV12-4 and TRBJ2-3; D may be TRBD1 or TRBD2 (5 bases each). The CDR3 runs to 15 residues. Trimming stripped 4 bases from V and 2 bases from J, with 13 bases between. The CDR3 here is CASSWLAGTTDTQYF. Written as DNA, the CDR3 is TGTGCCAGCAGTTGGCTCGCCGGGACCACAGATACGCAGTATTTT.

This clonotype was seen only once. The genes are TRBV14 and TRBJ2-1; D perhaps matches TRBD2 (5 bases). The CDR3 has 15 residues. V dropped 4 bases and J dropped 8 bases, with 18 bases sitting between them. The germline V gene encodes CDR1 SGHDN and CDR2 FVKESK. DNA of the CDR3: TGTGCCAGCAGCCCCATACCTCGGGGTATCTATGAGCAGTTCTTC. Translating it yields CASSPIPRGIYEQFF.

This clonotype appeared many times. V usage is TRBV12-3 or TRBV12-4 and J usage is TRBJ2-7; the D is unclear. This CDR3 is 11 amino acids long. Trimming took 4 bases from V and 3 from J, leaving 4 bases between them. The CDR3 coding sequence is TGTGCCAGCAGTTCCTACTACGAGCAGTACTTC. Protein product: CASSSYYEQYF.

This chain links TRBV7-3 with TRBJ1-2, with 9 positions matching TRBD1. Germline V gives CDR1 SGHTA, CDR2 FQGTGA. The CDR3 spans 18 residues. V gave up 4 bases and J gave up 2 bases; unmatched junction bases: 14. CDR3 DNA sequence: TGTGCCAGCAGCTACGCGGGACAGGGCAGGAACGGGAACTATGGCTACACCTTC. Translation: CASSYAGQGRNGNYGYTF.

The chain is built from TRBV3-1 and TRBJ2-7, with 8 bases identical to TRBD2. With V trimmed by 1 base and J by 3 bases, 5 bases remained unmatched. The CDR3 extends over 15 amino acids. The V gene's germline CDR1 is LGHDT and CDR2 YNNKEL (reference sequence). CDR3 sequence reads: CASSQVQRGSYEQYF. For the CDR3, the DNA is TGTGCCAGCAGCCAAGTCCAGCGGGGGAGCTACGAGCAGTACTTC.

This chain uses TRBV12-3 or TRBV12-4 with TRBJ2-7, with unresolved D. Trimming cost V 0 bases and J 0 bases, with 12 bases left between them. This CDR3 comprises 16 residues. This CDR3 is CASSLAPDLSSYEQYF. For the CDR3, the DNA is TGTGCCAGCAGTTTAGCCCCGGACCTCAGCTCCTACGAGCAGTACTTC.